This TCR beta chain appears in the sequencing data of a study of PD-L1 blockade in urothelial cancer. Across the whole study: Typically, measured as a median, blood samples had 150,000 or so T cells.

Described time point: pretreatment peripheral blood. In regard to this clone: Its antigen is not identified.

Study-wide results and limits: A pretreatment blood TCR clonality that fell below the median predicted better progression-free and overall survival.

Measured with immunoSEQ multiplex PCR; TCRdb has only the in-frame clones, and not every one. In the table there are 90,000 to 100,000 clones, around 90% of which are singletons. The sequencing used PBMCs, collected around atezolizumab (anti-PD-L1) treatment. The TCR originated in a man aged 55 to 70 with urothelial cancer.

The CDR3 region is CSVLGLAGSYNEQFF. The CDR3 nucleotides are TGCAGCGTTCTAGGACTAGCGGGCTCCTACAATGAGCAGTTCTTC. This rearrangement joins TRBV29-1 to TRBJ2-1; 11 bases map to TRBD2. The V segment lost 5 bases and the J segment 0 bases; nucleotides outside the gene matches: 3. In germline, CDR1 is SQVTM, CDR2 ANQGSEA. The CDR3 consists of 15 residues.